This TCR beta chain originates from a study of cytomegalovirus exposure and HLA in healthy donors. Whole-study context: HLA-typed donors were the source of about 81 million unique TCRs held in an early data release.

PCR employed 60 Vbeta and 13 Jbeta primers. The assay was immunoSEQ multiplex PCR, and TCRdb's table has in-frame clones only and misses some. The top ten clones hold 4.9% of a sample with 150,000 to 200,000 clones, approximately 80% of them seen once. Germline trimming cut 4 bases from V and 1 base from J; bases unmatched to any gene: 15. Per the germline V gene, CDR1 is SGHVS and CDR2 is FQNEAQ. The CDR3 length is 18 residues. The material sequenced was PBMCs. The clonotype originates from a woman younger than 35 in good health and CMV-seropositive. The chain employs TRBV7-8 and TRBJ2-5; 7 bases are a match to TRBD2. CDR3 sequence: CASSSPGWGGKPQETQYF. The CDR3, as DNA: TGTGCCAGCAGCTCACCAGGTTGGGGGGGGAAGCCCCAAGAGACCCAGTACTTC.